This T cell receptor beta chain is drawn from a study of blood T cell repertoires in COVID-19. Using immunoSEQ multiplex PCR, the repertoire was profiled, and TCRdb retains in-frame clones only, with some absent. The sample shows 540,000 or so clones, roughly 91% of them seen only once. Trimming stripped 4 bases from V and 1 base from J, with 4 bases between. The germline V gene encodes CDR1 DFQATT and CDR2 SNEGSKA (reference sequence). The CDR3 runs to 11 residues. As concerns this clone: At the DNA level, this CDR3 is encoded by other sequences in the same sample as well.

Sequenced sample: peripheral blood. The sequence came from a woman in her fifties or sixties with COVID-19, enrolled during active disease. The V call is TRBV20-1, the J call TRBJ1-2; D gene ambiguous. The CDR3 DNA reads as TGCAGTGCTACCGGTAACTATGGCTACACCTTC. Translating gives CSATGNYGYTF.